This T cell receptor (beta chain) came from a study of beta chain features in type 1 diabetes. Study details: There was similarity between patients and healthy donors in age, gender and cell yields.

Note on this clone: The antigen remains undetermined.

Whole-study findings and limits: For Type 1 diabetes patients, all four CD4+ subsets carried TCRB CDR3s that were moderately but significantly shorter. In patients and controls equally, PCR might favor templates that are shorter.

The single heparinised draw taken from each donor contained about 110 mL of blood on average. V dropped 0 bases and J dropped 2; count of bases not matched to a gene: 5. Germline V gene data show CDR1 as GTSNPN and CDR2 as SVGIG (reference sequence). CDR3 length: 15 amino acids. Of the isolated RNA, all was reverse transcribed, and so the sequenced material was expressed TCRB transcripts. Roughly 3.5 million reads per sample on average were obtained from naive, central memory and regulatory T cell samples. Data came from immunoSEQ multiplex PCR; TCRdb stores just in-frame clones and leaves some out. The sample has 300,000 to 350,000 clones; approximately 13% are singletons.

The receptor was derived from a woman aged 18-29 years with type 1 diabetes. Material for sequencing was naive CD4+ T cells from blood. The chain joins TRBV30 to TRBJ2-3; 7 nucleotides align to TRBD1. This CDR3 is CAWSVRDSYTDTQYF. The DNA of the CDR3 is TGTGCCTGGAGTGTACGGGACAGCTACACAGATACGCAGTATTTT.